These 26 T cell receptor beta chains originate from one sample sequenced in a study of control samples from healthy donors and cancer patients. TCRdb's copy holds only in-frame clones and misses some; the assay was immunoSEQ multiplex PCR. The sample holds roughly 150,000 clones; roughly nine tenths are singletons and the top ten take about 0.64%. Sample: blood. The receptor source for this set is a woman younger than 45 in good health.

This chain uses TRBV12-3 or TRBV12-4 with TRBJ1-3; D is unclear. CDR3 length: 13 amino acids. The V end lost 3 bases, the J end lost 0 bases, and 3 bases lay between the germline ends. The CDR3 DNA is TGTGCCAGCAGTTTCTACTCTGGAAACACCATATATTTT. This sequence encodes CASSFYSGNTIYF.

This chain uses TRBV19 with TRBJ1-5; D call uncertain. This CDR3 contains 14 residues. Trimming pared 7 bases from V and 7 bases from J, leaving 17 bases between. Per germline, CDR1 LNHDA and CDR2 SQIVND (reference sequence). CDR3 sequence reads: CASNENRVKQPQHF. The CDR3 bases are TGTGCCAGTAACGAAAACAGAGTGAAACAGCCCCAGCATTTT.

The chain uses TRBV29-1 and TRBJ1-1; 8 bases match TRBD1. Trimming took 7 bases from V and 2 from J; bases not matched to a gene: 6. The CDR3 is made up of 13 amino acids. CDR1 and CDR2 from the germline V gene are SQVTM and ANQGSEA. CDR3 bases: TGCAGCGCCCAACAGGGGGAAAACACTGAAGCTTTCTTT. Translation: CSAQQGENTEAFF.

CDR3 sequence reads: CASSSGLAGLEGNEQFF. CDR3 bases: TGCGCCAGCAGCTCGGGACTAGCGGGACTAGAGGGGAATGAGCAGTTCTTC. The chain employs TRBV5-1 and TRBJ2-1; 13 bases map to TRBD2. The CDR3 spans 17 residues. CDR1 is SGHRS, CDR2 YFSETQ, per germline. V was pared by 3 bases and J by 7 bases, with 10 bases of the junction left unmatched. Full variable domain (missing parts from reference TRBV5-1 and TRBJ2-1): KAGVTQTPRYLIKTRGQQVTLSCSPISGHRSVSWYQQTPGQGLQFLFEYFSETQRNKGNFPGRFSGRQFSNSRSEMNVSTLELGDSALYLCASSSGLAGLEGNEQFFGPGTRLTVL.

V is TRBV4-1 and J is TRBJ2-6, with no clear D. Germline-derived CDR1 and CDR2 are MGHRA and YSYEKL. This CDR3 has 17 residues. V gave up 4 bases and J gave up 0 bases, with 13 bases separating them. The CDR3 bases are TGCGCCAGCAGCCGTCCCCCGGAGAGCTCTGGGGCCAACGTCCTGACTTTC. This codes for CASSRPPESSGANVLTF.

The chain is built from TRBV19 and TRBJ1-2; 9 positions agree with TRBD1. The CDR3 has 15 residues. Trimming removed 5 bases from V and 4 bases from J; junction bases left unmatched: 8. Germline-derived CDR1 and CDR2 are LNHDA and SQIVND (reference sequence). For the CDR3, the DNA is TGTGCCAGTAGTGCCGGGACAGGGTTTGGCTATGGCTACACCTTC. Encoded protein: CASSAGTGFGYGYTF.

The rearrangement links TRBV15 to TRBJ1-6, with D possibly matching TRBD1 (5 bases). The CDR3 totals 13 residues. Looked up from germline, CDR1 is LNHNV and CDR2 is YYDKDF (reference sequence). V was shortened by 2 bases and J by 10 bases, with 9 bases between the two germline ends. The CDR3 DNA sequence: TGTGCCACCAGCAGATCTTGGGGGTCACCCCTCCACTTT. This gives the protein CATSRSWGSPLHF. Filled out from reference TRBV15 and TRBJ1-6, the complete variable domain reads DAMVIQNPRYQVTQFGKPVTLSCSQTLNHNVMYWYQQKSSQAPKLLFHYYDKDFNNEADTPDNFQSRRPNTSFCFLDIRSPGLGDTAMYLCATSRSWGSPLHFGNGTRLTVT.

This clone was seen only a few times. The chain uses TRBV11-2 and TRBJ2-6, with TRBD2 matching 10 bases. Germline trimming cut 1 base from V and 2 bases from J; bases unmatched to any gene: 2. Germline CDR1 is SGHAT and CDR2 is FQNNGV. This CDR3 comprises 17 residues. CDR3 in DNA: TGTGCCAGCAGCTTAGCGCTAGCGGGAGCTGGGGCCAACGTCCTGACTTTC. Amino acids: CASSLALAGAGANVLTF.

The CDR3 spells CASRLDGSYGYTF. Here the CDR3 DNA reads TGTGCCAGCAGATTGGACGGATCCTATGGCTACACCTTC. The chain combines TRBV6-5 with TRBJ1-2; no clear D. Germline V gene lookup returns CDR1 MNHEY and CDR2 SVGAGI. Trimming removed 6 bases at V and 4 bases at J, with 12 bases between. This CDR3 has 13 amino acids.

The rearrangement links TRBV6-5 to TRBJ1-3, with D maybe TRBD1 (5 bases). CDR1 and CDR2 from the germline V gene are MNHEY and SVGAGI. The CDR3 has 14 residues. Trimming pared 6 bases from V and 2 bases from J, leaving 11 bases between. CDR3: CASSRRGAGNTIYF. CDR3 sequence (DNA): TGTGCCAGCAGCCGCCGGGGCGCTGGAAACACCATATATTTT.

V is TRBV5-5 and J is TRBJ2-7, with TRBD2 matching 12 bases. With 2 bases clipped from V and 0 bases from J, the junction kept 9 bases outside the gene matches. CDR1 is SGHKS, CDR2 YYEKEE, per germline (reference sequence). This CDR3 region has 18 residues. As DNA, the CDR3 is TGTGCCAGCAGCTTCCTACCTAGCGGGAGGGCCCCCTCCTACGAGCAGTACTTC. Translation: CASSFLPSGRAPSYEQYF.

The chain uses TRBV14 and TRBJ1-3; tentative D call: TRBD1 (5 bases). From germline, CDR1 is SGHDN and CDR2 FVKESK. V lost 2 bases and J lost 0, with 14 bases in between. This CDR3 is built from 17 residues. CDR3 in DNA: TGTGCCAGCAGCCAACCGAGGATCCAGGGCTCTGGAAACACCATATATTTT. Protein sequence: CASSQPRIQGSGNTIYF. Full variable domain (missing parts from reference TRBV14 and TRBJ1-3): EAGVTQFPSHSVIEKGQTVTLRCDPISGHDNLYWYRRVMGKEIKFLLHFVKESKQDESGMPNNRFLAERTGGTYSTLKVQPAELEDSGVYFCASSQPRIQGSGNTIYFGEGSWLTVV.

V and J are TRBV10-3 and TRBJ1-2, with no clear D. V lost 3 bases to trimming and J lost 6 bases, with 17 bases between them. CDR3 length: 15 residues. The germline gives CDR1 ENHRY, CDR2 SYGVKD. DNA for the CDR3: TGTGCCATCAGTGATCCCGGCGGATTGGGAGATGGCTACACCTTC. Residues: CAISDPGGLGDGYTF.

V and J are TRBV4-2 and TRBJ2-5; 9 positions agree with TRBD2. J was trimmed by 3 bases and V by 4 bases; bases with no gene match: 9. This CDR3 is built from 16 residues. Germline CDR1 and CDR2: LGHNA and YNFKEQ. DNA of the CDR3: TGTGCCAGCAGCCCGTTAGCGGGAGCGGCGGAAGAGACCCAGTACTTC. Its protein product is CASSPLAGAAEETQYF.

The chain employs TRBV3-1 (or the pseudogene TRBV3-2) and TRBJ2-1, with D unclear. Germline V lookup: CDR1 LGHDT, CDR2 YNNKEL (reference sequence). The V gene lost 3 bases and the J gene lost 2 bases, with 8 bases spanning the gap. The CDR3 sequence is 14 residues long. CDR3 nucleotides: TGTGCCAGCAGCCACCAGGCAGCCTACAATGAGCAGTTCTTC. Its translation: CASSHQAAYNEQFF.

This sequence joins TRBV9 and TRBJ2-2, with no clear D. Germline V lookup: CDR1 SGDLS, CDR2 YYNGEE. The CDR3 is 15 amino acids. Trimming pared 0 bases from V and 1 base from J, leaving 7 bases between. In DNA, the CDR3 is TGTGCCAGCAGCGTAGACTCAGTGAACACCGGGGAGCTGTTTTTT. Protein product: CASSVDSVNTGELFF.

This clone was recorded once. The V call is TRBV20-1, the J call TRBJ2-7, with D hard to call. Trimming stripped 5 bases from V and 1 base from J, with 6 bases between. This CDR3 is 11 amino acids long. Germline V gene sequence: CDR1 DFQATT, CDR2 SNEGSKA (reference sequence). CDR3 in DNA: TGCAGTGCTTTAGGTTCCTACGAGCAGTACTTC. It yields the protein CSALGSYEQYF.

The rearrangement joins TRBV19 to TRBJ2-7; maybe TRBD2 (6 bases). CDR1 is LNHDA and CDR2 is SQIVND in the germline V gene (reference sequence). V was shortened by 3 bases and J by 2 bases, with 14 bases between the two germline ends. CDR3 size: 15 residues. For the CDR3, the DNA is TGTGCCAGTAGTATCTTCGGGGGAAGGACCTACGAGCAGTACTTC. The encoded protein is CASSIFGGRTYEQYF.

V usage is TRBV11-2 and J usage is TRBJ2-3; 8 positions match TRBD2. Germline trimming cut 6 bases from V and 2 bases from J; bases unmatched to any gene: 7. The CDR3 totals 15 residues. CDR1 is SGHAT and CDR2 is FQNNGV in the germline V gene. CDR3 nucleotide sequence: TGTGCCAGCAGGAAAGCGGGAGACCCCACAGATACGCAGTATTTT. Translation: CASRKAGDPTDTQYF.

V is TRBV3-1 (or the pseudogene TRBV3-2) and J is TRBJ2-5; D call uncertain. This CDR3 has 16 amino acids. Trimming left V 2 bases short and J 4 bases short, with 17 bases between. Germline CDR1 LGHDT, CDR2 YNNKEL (reference sequence). CDR3: CASSQSRGVISETQYF. The CDR3 DNA sequence: TGTGCCAGCAGCCAATCTCGTGGGGTGATTTCAGAGACCCAGTACTTC.

The chain joins TRBV4-1 to TRBJ2-5; D tentatively fits TRBD1 or TRBD2 (5 bases each). Germline CDR1 and CDR2: MGHRA and YSYEKL. CDR3 length: 15 residues. The V and J ends lost 4 bases and 3 bases respectively, with 15 bases between them. The CDR3 region has the DNA TGCGCCAGCAGCCCCTACGGGGCCAGGGAAGAGACCCAGTACTTC. This sequence encodes CASSPYGAREETQYF.

The chain links TRBV10-2 to TRBJ2-7; 12 bases are shared with TRBD2. Germline CDR1 reads WSHSY; CDR2 reads SAAADI. Germline trimming cut 6 bases from V and 2 bases from J; bases unmatched to any gene: 2. The CDR3 extends over 14 amino acids. In DNA, the CDR3 is TGCGCCAGCAGAACTAGCGGGAGGCCCTACGAGCAGTACTTC. Encoded protein: CASRTSGRPYEQYF.

This clone was observed a handful of times. The rearrangement links TRBV28 to TRBJ1-4; unclear D gene. The CDR3 length is 16 residues. V lost 2 bases and J 4 bases, leaving 14 bases between the germline ends. Germline CDR1 reads MDHEN; CDR2 reads SYDVKM. CDR3 sequence: CASSLNPGAFNEKLFF. CDR3 DNA: TGTGCCAGCAGTTTAAATCCAGGAGCCTTTAATGAAAAACTGTTTTTT.

The rearrangement uses TRBV7-9 and TRBJ2-1, with D possibly TRBD2 on 5 matching bases. The CDR3 is 13 amino acids. In germline, CDR1 is SEHNR, CDR2 FQNEAQ (reference sequence). V shed 4 bases and J shed 10 bases, with 14 bases lying between them. This chain's CDR3 is CASSSGEGLEQFF. The CDR3 nucleotides read TGTGCCAGCAGCTCCGGGGAAGGCCTCGAGCAGTTCTTC.

J is TRBJ1-1 and V is TRBV5-6; D gene ambiguous. V lost 2 bases and J lost 0, with 8 bases in between. Germline lookup yields CDR1 SGHDT and CDR2 YYEEEE. This CDR3 is 14 amino acids long. The CDR3 nucleotides read TGTGCCAGCAGCTTAGCGGATCTGAACACTGAAGCTTTCTTT. Its protein is CASSLADLNTEAFF.

The chain links TRBV4-1 to TRBJ2-1, with 15 positions matching TRBD2. J lost 0 bases, V lost 4 bases, and 1 base had no gene match. From germline, CDR1 is MGHRA and CDR2 YSYEKL. The CDR3 covers 17 residues. The CDR3 DNA reads TGCGCCAGCAGCCCGGGACTAGCGGGGGGCTCCTACAATGAGCAGTTCTTC. Translating it yields CASSPGLAGGSYNEQFF.